The source of this T cell receptor (beta chain) is a study of CXCR3-negative and CXCR3-positive naive CD8 T cells. Carrying UMI labels, the TRB cDNA libraries were prepared through 5' RACE. TCRdb reprocessed the 5' RACE reads and stores each CDR3 protein as one record, lacking DNA. The sample table sets out 95,000 to 100,000 distinct CDR3 sequences. This CDR3 region has 14 residues. Germline V CDR1 and CDR2: LGHNA, YNFKEQ. Study results and caveats: Memory CD8+ T cell repertoires were far less diverse than both naive subsets. Naive subsets had comparable surface CD5; TCR strength was inferred from TRB CDR3 properties. Higher TRB CDR3 hydrophobicity marked CXCR3-positive naive cells relative to CXCR3-negative naive cells.

For this clonotype: Antigen unknown.

Subsets of CD8+ T cells were each sorted in triplicate at approximately 270,000 cells apiece. The origin of this receptor is a human donor in good health. Some clones in this sample may be carry-over from other donors' samples. V is TRBV4-2 and J is TRBJ2-1; the D gene TCRdb calls, TRBD1, cannot be checked with no DNA. Sequenced material: naive CXCR3+ CD8+ T cells from blood. Sample subset: CD45RO-CCR7+CD27+CD95- naive CD8+ T cells expressing CXCR3 (TNR3+). The CDR3 loop reads CASSQGGGDYEQFF.